Each of the 20 T cell receptor beta chains below was sequenced from the same sample in a study of regulatory T cells in long-lasting Graves disease. TCR beta libraries were built with iRepertoire HTBI primers and Arm-PCR of CDR3 regions. TCRdb passed the multiplex PCR reads through MiXCR, listing each CDR3 protein once. The sample has roughly 500,000 distinct CDR3 sequences, roughly 21% seen once. Indicated time point: persistent/refractory GD, antithyroid drugs over 5 years with positive TRAb. TCR sequences were obtained from RNA taken from PBMCs. The sample in question was peripheral blood mononuclear cells (PBMCs), obtained when the disease was refractory, from a patient treated with antithyroid drugs. These receptors were obtained from a female donor with Graves disease.

The V call is TRBV7-3, the J call TRBJ2-2, with 8 bases matching TRBD1. This CDR3 comprises 13 residues. The germline V gene encodes CDR1 SGHTA and CDR2 FQGTGA. V trimming: 5 bases; J trimming: 7 bases; junction bases outside the gene matches: 3. The CDR3 loop reads CASSPTGDGELFF. As DNA, the CDR3 is TGTGCCAGCAGCCCGACAGGGGACGGGGAGCTGTTTTTT.

This clonotype was seen repeatedly, ten times or more. The chain recombines TRBV20-1 with TRBJ1-2; tentative D call: TRBD1 (5 bases). Trimming removed 6 bases at V and 7 bases at J, with 18 bases between. Germline-derived CDR1 and CDR2 are DFQATT and SNEGSKA (reference sequence). This CDR3 is built from 13 residues. The CDR3 bases are TGCAGTGCCCCCGATTCTTCGGGGCTTGGCTACACCTTC. It codes for CSAPDSSGLGYTF.

Here the CDR3 reads CSALSGGSYTGELFF. In DNA form, the CDR3 reads TGCAGTGCTCTTAGCGGGGGGAGCTACACCGGGGAGCTGTTTTTT. The J gene is TRBJ2-2, the V gene TRBV20-1; 10 positions agree with TRBD2. Germline CDR1 reads DFQATT; CDR2 reads SNEGSKA (reference sequence). This CDR3 comprises 15 residues. Trimming removed 5 bases from V and 3 bases from J; junction bases left unmatched: 6.

This clonotype has only a few counts. The chain employs TRBV20-1 and TRBJ2-2; 7 positions match TRBD1. The CDR3 is 13 amino acids. J gave up 6 bases and V 5 bases, and 6 bases lay outside the gene matches. Germline values: CDR1 DFQATT, CDR2 SNEGSKA (reference sequence). The CDR3 reads CSAEGQRAGELFF. The DNA of the CDR3 is TGCAGTGCTGAGGGACAGCGCGCCGGGGAGCTGTTTTTT.

This clonotype has just a few counts. The chain joins TRBV7-2 to TRBJ1-6, with D tentatively TRBD1 (5 bases). The V end was cut by 6 bases, the J end by 7 bases, with 16 bases between. CDR1 SGHTA and CDR2 FQGNSA come from the germline V gene. CDR3 length equals 15 residues. Here the CDR3 DNA reads TGTGCCAGCAGTTTTTACCCGGGACGGAATTCACCCCTCCACTTT. Protein: CASSFYPGRNSPLHF.

This clonotype was counted ten times or more. The chain links TRBV3-1 to TRBJ2-5; TRBD2 matches 7 bases. This CDR3 contains 11 residues. From germline, CDR1 is LGHDT and CDR2 YNNKEL (reference sequence). V gave up 5 bases and J gave up 10 bases; unmatched junction bases: 4. CDR3 sequence reads: CASSARDYQYF. The CDR3, as DNA: TGTGCCAGCAGCGCCCGGGACTACCAGTACTTC.

As to this clonotype: A much larger clone differs by one base, so this may be a read error. The chain joins TRBV6-5 to TRBJ1-1, with D possibly TRBD1 on 5 matching bases. Germline V lookup: CDR1 MNHEY, CDR2 SVGAGI. The CDR3 consists of 15 residues. The CDR3 DNA follows: TGTGCCAACAGTTACTCGGACATATGGGGGGGTGAAGCTTTCTTT. Translating gives CANSYSDIWGGEAFF.

This clonotype was seen a handful of times. CDR3 coding DNA: TGTGCCAGCAGCCCTGGGGGGTCAAACTACGAGCAGTACTTC. It yields the protein CASSPGGSNYEQYF. This rearrangement joins TRBV9 to TRBJ2-7; D possibly corresponds to TRBD2 (6 bases). The CDR3 covers 14 residues. The V gene's germline CDR1 is SGDLS and CDR2 YYNGEE. Trimming shortened V by 4 bases and J by 3 bases, and 14 bases separated the two germline ends.

This clonotype has at least ten counts. The gene calls are TRBV2 and TRBJ2-2; D tentatively fits TRBD1 or TRBD2 (5 bases each). V was cut by 7 bases and J by 3 bases, with 15 bases left in between. The CDR3 runs to 15 residues. The V gene's germline CDR1 is SNHLY and CDR2 FYNNEI. CDR3 residues: CASKGRQTYTGELFF. CDR3 bases: TGTGCCAGCAAAGGGAGACAGACTTACACCGGGGAGCTGTTTTTT.

This clonotype was picked up a small number of times. The chain combines TRBV6-2 or TRBV6-3 with TRBJ1-1, with D maybe TRBD1 (5 bases). There are 15 residues in the CDR3. Between the trimmed V and J ends, which lost 6 bases and 4 bases, there was a span of 18 bases. CDR1 is MNHEY, CDR2 SVGEGT, per germline. CDR3 coding DNA: TGTGCCAGCAGACGTGATAGCAGGGTCGGCACTGAAGCTTTCTTT. Protein sequence: CASRRDSRVGTEAFF.

V and J are TRBV6-2 or TRBV6-3 and TRBJ1-4, with D uncertain. CDR1 MNHEY and CDR2 SVGEGT come from the germline V gene. The CDR3 contains 13 residues. V was cut by 2 bases and J by 5 bases, with 6 bases left in between. The CDR3 is CASSYGENEKLFF. CDR3 DNA sequence: TGTGCCAGCAGTTACGGAGAAAATGAAAAACTGTTTTTT.

Concerning this clonotype: It may be a read error: a sequence one base away is much more abundant. This sequence joins TRBV15 and TRBJ1-5; D not certain. The DNA end favors TRBJ2-3, so the J call may be wrong. Germline V gene data show CDR1 as LNHNV and CDR2 as YYDKDF (reference sequence). The length of the CDR3 is 14 residues. The CDR3 nucleotides read TGTGCCACCAGCAGAGAGAGCAGCAATCAGCCCCAGTATTTT. Amino acid sequence: CATSRESSNQPQYF.

This clonotype was seen repeatedly, ten times or more. The CDR3 coding sequence is TGTGCCAGCAGTTTAGTAGGGCCTCAAAAGGATGGCTACACCTTC. This translates into CASSLVGPQKDGYTF. This chain connects TRBV12-3 or TRBV12-4 to TRBJ1-2; D gene ambiguous. V was clipped by 1 base and J by 6 bases, with 15 bases between them. This CDR3 has 15 residues.

This clonotype was detected a few times. This chain uses TRBV7-9 with TRBJ1-2; D is unclear. Germline CDR1 and CDR2: SEHNR and FQNEAQ (reference sequence). The CDR3 is made up of 11 amino acids. Deletions cut 8 bases from V and 4 bases from J, with 8 bases between. CDR3 DNA sequence: TGTGCCAGCGGAAGGGTCTATGGCTACACCTTC. This encodes CASGRVYGYTF.

With respect to this clonotype: A far larger clone is one base from this, pointing to a likely read error. The DNA for the CDR3 is TGTGCCAGCAGGGAGGGGGGGGCCCAAGAGACCCAGTACTTC. Translated, it gives CASREGGAQETQYF. This sequence joins TRBV12-3 or TRBV12-4 and TRBJ2-5; tentative D call: TRBD2 (7 bases). V lost 6 bases, J lost 1 base, and 12 bases lay in between. This CDR3 contains 14 residues.

There are many counts of this clonotype. The chain combines TRBV7-8 with TRBJ2-7; no definite D call. Germline CDR1 reads SGHVS; CDR2 reads FQNEAQ. The CDR3 is 13 amino acids. The V end lost 4 bases, the J end lost 4 bases, and 11 bases lay between the germline ends. The CDR3 sequence: CASSSPPFYEQYF. The CDR3 bases are TGTGCCAGCAGCTCCCCCCCGTTTTACGAGCAGTACTTC.

This clonotype was seen at least ten times. This sequence joins TRBV6-1 and TRBJ2-5; D is ambiguous. The CDR3 contains 12 residues. Germline V gene data show CDR1 as MNHNS and CDR2 as SASEGT. V lost 7 bases and J 5 bases, leaving 11 bases between the germline ends. This CDR3 is CASNEVFETQYF. The CDR3 DNA reads as TGTGCCAGCAACGAGGTTTTCGAGACCCAGTACTTC.

There are a few counts of this clonotype. The chain recombines TRBV6-2 or TRBV6-3 with TRBJ2-2, with 10 bases that match TRBD2. From germline, CDR1 is MNHEY and CDR2 SVGEGT. J lost 7 bases, V lost 10 bases, and 9 bases had no gene match. The CDR3 extends over 14 amino acids. This CDR3 reads CATLSGRAVGELFF. The CDR3 DNA reads TGTGCCACCTTAAGCGGGAGGGCCGTCGGGGAGCTGTTTTTT.

There are many counts of this clonotype. The rearrangement links TRBV28 to TRBJ2-5, with D unresolved. Germline V gives CDR1 MDHEN, CDR2 SYDVKM. This CDR3 has 12 amino acids. Deletions cut 5 bases from V and 3 bases from J, with 7 bases between. The CDR3 region is CASSKSKETQYF. CDR3 in DNA: TGTGCCAGCAGTAAGTCAAAAGAGACCCAGTACTTC. Complete variable domain (other parts from reference TRBV28 and TRBJ2-5): DVKVTQSSRYLVKRTGEKVFLECVQDMDHENMFWYRQDPGLGLRLIYFSYDVKMKEKGDIPEGYSVSREKKERFSLILESASTNQTSMYLCASSKSKETQYFGPGTRLLVL.

As to this clonotype: A much larger clone lies a single base off, so this may be a read error. Because it lacks the conserved phenylalanine or tryptophan at the end, this CDR3 is likely a read error. CDR3 DNA: TGTGCCAGCCTCCGAGACGGGACAGGTCAAGAGACCCAGTACCTC. Translation gives CASLRDGTGQETQYL. This chain links TRBV7-6 with TRBJ2-5; 8 bases align to TRBD1. CDR3 size: 15 residues. The V gene end was trimmed by 8 bases and the J gene end by 2 bases; junction bases not matched to a gene: 10. Germline lookup yields CDR1 SGHVS and CDR2 FNYEAQ.